These 14 T cell receptor beta chains came from one sample sequenced in a study of TIL therapy for anti-PD-1-resistant metastatic lung cancer. Time point reported: pre-treatment sample, taken before nivolumab and TIL therapy. Pleural nodules or supraclavicular lymph nodes made up most of the excised metastases sampled. The libraries were made with immunoSEQ v3. Repertoires were generated with immunoSEQ multiplex PCR, while TCRdb's copy carries only in-frame clones and drops some. The sample carries under 100,000 clones, about 71% recorded once. Sequences were derived from tumor tissue, sampled at baseline. These receptors came from a person aged 25 to 85 with non-small cell lung cancer.

V usage is TRBV7-9 and J usage is TRBJ1-4, with D perhaps matching TRBD1 (6 bases). CDR1 and CDR2 from the germline V gene are SEHNR and FQNEAQ (reference sequence). Trimming removed 6 bases from V and 0 bases from J, with 14 bases in between. The CDR3 spans 16 residues. CDR3 protein: CASRPNSGATNEKLFF. CDR3 DNA sequence: TGTGCCAGCAGACCTAATTCAGGGGCAACTAATGAAAAACTGTTTTTT.

This clone was detected a few times. This rearrangement joins TRBV18 to TRBJ1-1; D is possibly TRBD1 (5 bases). The CDR3 has 15 residues. Germline lookup yields CDR1 KGHSH and CDR2 LQKENI. Trimming took off 4 bases at V and 5 bases at J, with 17 bases between the two ends. The DNA for the CDR3 is TGTGCCAGCTCACTACGGACGGGAGAGGGGACTGAAGCTTTCTTT. Translation: CASSLRTGEGTEAFF.

The V gene is TRBV2, the J gene TRBJ1-2; the D gene is possibly TRBD1 (5 bases). This CDR3 has 13 amino acids. V was pared by 6 bases and J by 4 bases, with 12 bases between. Germline values: CDR1 SNHLY, CDR2 FYNNEI. The CDR3 loop is CASRVQGPYGYTF. CDR3 sequence (DNA): TGTGCCAGCAGAGTCCAGGGTCCCTATGGCTACACCTTC. Drawing the rest from reference TRBV2 and TRBJ1-2, the complete variable domain is EPEVTQTPSHQVTQMGQEVILRCVPISNHLYFYWYRQILGQKVEFLVSFYNNEISEKSEIFDDQFSVERPDGSNFTLKIRSTKLEDSAMYFCASRVQGPYGYTFGSGTRLTVV.

This chain links TRBV29-1 with TRBJ2-4; maybe TRBD2 (8 bases). V was shortened by 5 bases and J by 0 bases, with 17 bases between the two germline ends. Germline V CDR1 and CDR2: SQVTM, ANQGSEA. The CDR3 has 16 residues. The CDR3 DNA reads TGCAGCGTTCCCGGGGGGGAGGGGGCAGCCAAAAACATTCAGTACTTC. This gives the protein CSVPGGEGAAKNIQYF.

The chain uses TRBV9 and TRBJ1-6; 10 bases are shared with TRBD1. The germline CDR1 and CDR2 sequences are SGDLS and YYNGEE. This CDR3 has 15 amino acids. V trimming: 0 bases; J trimming: 7 bases; junction bases outside the gene matches: 1. CDR3 region: CASSVETGGNSPLHF. The CDR3 DNA reads as TGTGCCAGCAGCGTAGAGACAGGGGGCAATTCACCCCTCCACTTT.

The chain links TRBV4-1 to TRBJ1-1; D is unresolved. CDR3 length: 16 amino acids. Germline CDR1 MGHRA, CDR2 YSYEKL. The ends were cut back, 1 base at V and 0 bases at J, with 12 bases in the middle. The CDR3 loop reads CASSQGIAGMNTEAFF. The CDR3 DNA reads as TGCGCCAGCAGCCAAGGTATAGCCGGGATGAACACTGAAGCTTTCTTT.

This clone was counted only a few times. The gene calls are TRBV12-3 or TRBV12-4 and TRBJ1-2; 7 bases match TRBD1. The CDR3 length is 13 residues. Unmatched junction bases numbered 3, after V lost 1 base and J lost 7 bases. CDR3 sequence (DNA): TGTGCCAGCAGTTTAGGGACAGGACTTGGCTACACCTTC. The encoded protein is CASSLGTGLGYTF.

The chain couples TRBV12-5 to TRBJ2-1, with 12 nucleotides matching TRBD2. CDR1 LGHNT and CDR2 FRNRAP come from the germline V gene. Trimming at V came to 3 bases and at J to 7 bases, leaving 10 bases not matched to a gene. CDR3 size: 17 residues. CDR3 bases: TGTGCTAGTGGTTTTTCCTTGACTAGCGGGAGTTCTAATGAGCAGTTCTTC. This translates into CASGFSLTSGSSNEQFF.

The CDR3 sequence is CASSNSNQPQHF. The CDR3 nucleotides read TGTGCCAGCAGCAATAGCAATCAGCCCCAGCATTTT. The gene calls are TRBV2 and TRBJ1-5, with unresolved D. CDR3 length: 12 residues. CDR1 is SNHLY, CDR2 FYNNEI, per germline. The germline V and J ends were trimmed by 6 bases and 0 bases, with 3 bases remaining between them.

This clone was detected only once. This rearrangement joins TRBV5-1 to TRBJ2-7; tentative D call: TRBD1 (6 bases). Germline V gene sequence: CDR1 SGHRS, CDR2 YFSETQ. The V end lost 0 bases, the J end lost 5 bases, and 12 bases lay between the germline ends. This CDR3 comprises 14 residues. CDR3 region: CASSLGRGRNEQYF. The CDR3 nucleotides read TGCGCCAGCAGCTTGGGCAGGGGTCGCAACGAGCAGTACTTC.

J is TRBJ2-7 and V is TRBV28; no definite D call. CDR3 size: 12 residues. V was pared by 3 bases and J by 4 bases, with 7 bases between. Looked up from germline, CDR1 is MDHEN and CDR2 is SYDVKM. CDR3 sequence reads: CASSLAQYEQYF. CDR3 nucleotides: TGTGCCAGCAGTTTGGCTCAATACGAGCAGTACTTC.

The chain has TRBV6-2 or TRBV6-3 and TRBJ2-1; the D gene is possibly TRBD1 (6 bases). CDR3 length: 13 amino acids. Trimming stripped 3 bases from V and 8 bases from J, with 11 bases between. In germline, CDR1 is MNHEY, CDR2 SVGEGT. The CDR3 DNA reads as TGTGCCAGCAGTTATCCAGGGGTTGATGAGCAGTTCTTC. Encoded protein: CASSYPGVDEQFF.

This chain connects TRBV30 to TRBJ1-5; D might be TRBD1 (6 bases). The V gene's germline CDR1 is GTSNPN and CDR2 SVGIG (reference sequence). The CDR3 is made up of 13 amino acids. Trimming stripped 2 bases from V and 9 bases from J, with 14 bases between. The CDR3 sequence: CAWSHREVTPQHF. The DNA of the CDR3 is TGTGCCTGGAGTCACAGGGAGGTTACGCCCCAGCATTTT.

The chain combines TRBV12-3 or TRBV12-4 with TRBJ2-7; D might be TRBD2 (5 bases). The V and J ends lost 6 bases and 4 bases respectively, with 7 bases between them. The CDR3 has 11 amino acids. CDR3 protein: CASSRGYEQYF. The DNA of the CDR3 is TGTGCCAGCAGCCGGGGTTACGAGCAGTACTTC.